This TCR beta chain is from a study of CD8 T cells in ankylosing spondylitis. Whole-study results and caveats: Peripheral blood samples showed relatively rare disease-linked clones, and these clones were CD8+. Earlier reports found some motif variants in synovial fluid and blood in reactive arthritis.

The CDR3 extends over 15 amino acids. Trimming removed 6 bases at V and 0 bases at J, with 15 bases between. Germline-derived CDR1 and CDR2 are SGHTA and FQGNSA. TCRdb redid the calling of the 5' RACE reads with MiXCR, one entry per CDR3 protein. The sample yields over 150,000 distinct CDR3 sequences, around a sixth seen once. This clonotype occurred a few times. Its antigen is unidentified. The genes are TRBV7-2 and TRBJ2-7; D may be TRBD2 (6 bases). The specimen sequenced was blood, either unsorted or a sorted T cell fraction (not recorded which). This TCR was sampled from a male donor between 10 and 30 years old with ankylosing spondylitis or in good health (not recorded which). CDR3 residues: CASRYLSGSSYEQYF. Here the CDR3 DNA reads TGTGCCAGCAGATACCTTAGCGGTAGCTCCTACGAGCAGTACTTC.